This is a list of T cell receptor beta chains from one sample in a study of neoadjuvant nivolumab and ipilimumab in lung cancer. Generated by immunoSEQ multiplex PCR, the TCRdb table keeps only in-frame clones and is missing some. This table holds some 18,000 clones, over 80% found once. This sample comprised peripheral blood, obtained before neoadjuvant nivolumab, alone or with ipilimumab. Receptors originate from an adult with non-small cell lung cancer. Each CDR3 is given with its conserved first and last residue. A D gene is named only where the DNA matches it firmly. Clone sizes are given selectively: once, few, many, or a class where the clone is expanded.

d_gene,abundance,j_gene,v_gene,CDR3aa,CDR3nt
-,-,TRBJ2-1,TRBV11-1,CASSLNEGNEQFF,TGTGCCAGCAGCTTGAACGAAGGCAATGAGCAGTTCTTC
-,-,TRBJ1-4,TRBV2,CASSEFISGRNEKLFF,TGTGCCAGCAGTGAATTTATCTCCGGGAGGAATGAAAAACTGTTTTTT
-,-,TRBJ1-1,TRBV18,CASSPPKGPNTEAFF,TGTGCCAGCTCACCACCTAAAGGTCCGAACACTGAAGCTTTCTTT
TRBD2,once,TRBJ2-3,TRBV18,CASSPVPPSGRAFGTDTQYF,TGTGCCAGCTCACCAGTTCCCCCCAGCGGGAGGGCATTCGGCACAGATACGCAGTATTTT
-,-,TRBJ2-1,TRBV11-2,CASSLDVPYNEQFF,TGTGCCAGCAGTCTTGACGTCCCCTACAATGAGCAGTTCTTC
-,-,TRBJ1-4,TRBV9,CASSPRVNEKLFF,TGTGCCAGCAGCCCGAGGGTTAATGAAAAACTGTTTTTT
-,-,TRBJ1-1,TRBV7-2,CASSLRRMNTEAFF,TGTGCCAGCAGCTTAAGGCGGATGAACACTGAAGCTTTCTTT
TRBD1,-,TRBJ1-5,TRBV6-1,CASSQGGIGNQPQHF,TGTGCCAGCAGCCAGGGGGGGATAGGCAATCAGCCCCAGCATTTT
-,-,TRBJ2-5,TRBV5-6,CASSLFGEDQETQYF,TGTGCCAGCAGCTTGTTTGGGGAGGACCAAGAGACCCAGTACTTC
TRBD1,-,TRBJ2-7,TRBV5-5,CASSVDPGQGNEQYF,TGTGCCAGCAGCGTCGACCCGGGACAGGGAAACGAGCAGTACTTC